These 15 T cell receptor beta chains were sequenced from one sample in a study of preoperative IRX-2 immunotherapy in early breast cancer. The repertoire was sequenced with immunoSEQ multiplex PCR; TCRdb's copy has only in-frame clones and lacks some. The table shows fewer than 35,000 clones, with approximately 89% occurring only once. Indicated treatment: preoperative locoregional IRX-2 cytokine immunotherapy. The input for sequencing was tumor tissue, taken after IRX-2 immunotherapy. The source of these receptors is a human donor with breast cancer.

The V gene is TRBV1, the J gene TRBJ1-5. TRBV1 is termed a pseudogene. This CDR3 region has 17 residues. The CDR3: CASSQDLGVVTGQPQHF. The CDR3 DNA sequence: TGCGCCAGCAGCCAAGATTTGGGGGTAGTCACGGGGCAGCCCCAGCATTTT.

This chain uses TRBV5-1 with TRBJ1-2; no clear D gene. The V gene lost 4 bases and the J gene lost 5 bases, with 27 bases spanning the gap. This CDR3 has 18 residues. The V gene's germline CDR1 is SGHRS and CDR2 YFSETQ. As DNA, the CDR3 is TGCGCCAGCAGCCCGGGTAGTTATCAGCGAACGGACCTGTATGGCTACACCTTC. Its protein is CASSPGSYQRTDLYGYTF.

The chain combines TRBV10-3 with TRBJ1-6; 9 bases agree with TRBD1. After removal of 0 bases from V and 8 bases from J, the junction contained 2 bases not matched to a gene. This CDR3 region has 15 residues. Germline CDR1 ENHRY, CDR2 SYGVKD. CDR3 sequence (DNA): TGTGCCATCAGTGAGTCGGGACAGGGCTATTCACCCCTCCACTTT. It yields the protein CAISESGQGYSPLHF.

The genes are TRBV11-3 and TRBJ1-1, with D maybe TRBD1 (6 bases). V lost 5 bases to trimming and J lost 0 bases, with 13 bases between them. The germline CDR1 and CDR2 sequences are SGHNT and YENEEA. The CDR3 loop spans 15 amino acids. In DNA form, the CDR3 reads TGTGCCAGCAGCGCGCTATCAGGGGTGAACACTGAAGCTTTCTTT. Its translation is CASSALSGVNTEAFF.

The chain is built from TRBV19 and TRBJ1-5; a weak D match, TRBD1 (6 bases). The V and J ends lost 1 base and 4 bases respectively, with 14 bases between them. CDR1 and CDR2 (germline): LNHDA, SQIVND (reference sequence). This CDR3 region has 16 residues. The CDR3 region is CASSIASDRMNQPQHF. DNA of the CDR3: TGTGCCAGTAGTATAGCTTCAGACAGGATGAATCAGCCCCAGCATTTT.

On this clone: At one of its ends the junction is not consistent with the germline gene, which may arise from a read error. The gene calls are TRBV18 and TRBJ2-5; D might be TRBD1 (6 bases). Germline V CDR1 and CDR2: KGHSH, LQKENI. This CDR3 spans 17 amino acids. This chain's CDR3 is CASSPFIPGRGQEAQYF. The DNA of the CDR3 is TGTGCCAGCTCACCATTTATCCCCGGCAGGGGCCAAGAGGCCCAGTACTTC.

The rearrangement joins TRBV7-7 to TRBJ1-5; TRBD1 matches at 10 bases. Germline V gene sequence: CDR1 SSHAT, CDR2 FNYEAQ (reference sequence). V gave up 1 base and J gave up 4 bases; unmatched junction bases: 7. This CDR3 contains 17 residues. The CDR3 spells CASSLGGQGVSNQPQHF. The CDR3 coding sequence is TGTGCCAGCAGCTTAGGTGGACAGGGGGTGAGTAATCAGCCCCAGCATTTT. Full variable domain (rest looked up from reference TRBV7-7 and TRBJ1-5): GAGVSQSPRYKVTKRGQDVTLRCDPISSHATLYWYQQALGQGPEFLTYFNYEAQPDKSGLPSDRFSAERPEGSISTLTIQRTEQRDSAMYRCASSLGGQGVSNQPQHFGDGTRLSIL.

This clone was found once. The chain is built from TRBV22-1 and TRBJ2-2; the DNA was not compared with TRBD1, the D call given in the table. TRBV22-1 constitutes a pseudogene. This CDR3 has 14 amino acids. The CDR3 nucleotides are TGTGCCACCCACCGGGACAGCGTCGCCGGGGAGCTGTTTTTT. Amino acid sequence: CATHRDSVAGELFF.

The chain uses TRBV29-1 and TRBJ2-7, with D hard to call. The CDR3 spans 12 residues. In germline, CDR1 is SQVTM, CDR2 ANQGSEA. Trimming removed 5 bases from V and 4 bases from J, with 12 bases in between. The CDR3 DNA is TGCAGCGTTAGGTCGGGTTTTTACGAGCAGTACTTC. It codes for CSVRSGFYEQYF.

This sequence joins TRBV9 and TRBJ1-1, with D perhaps matching TRBD1 (6 bases). The CDR3 is 17 amino acids. V lost 5 bases and J lost 1, with 21 bases in between. Germline V gene sequence: CDR1 SGDLS, CDR2 YYNGEE. The CDR3 DNA is TGTGCCAGCAGGTGGGGACAAGGGGGTTGGACGAACACTGAAGCTTTCTTT. The encoded protein is CASRWGQGGWTNTEAFF.

The chain couples TRBV11-3 to TRBJ1-3; 9 bases agree with TRBD1. This CDR3 contains 16 residues. V lost 1 base and J lost 5; bases outside the gene matches: 6. CDR1 and CDR2 from the germline V gene are SGHNT and YENEEA. The CDR3 is CASSLGPGQGRNTIYF. The CDR3 bases are TGTGCCAGCAGCTTAGGGCCGGGACAGGGAAGAAACACCATATATTTT.

The J gene is TRBJ2-3, the V gene TRBV6-8; D not certain. This CDR3 has 13 amino acids. The germline V gene encodes CDR1 MNHGY and CDR2 SAAAGT. V lost 6 bases and J lost 1, with 8 bases in between. The DNA of the CDR3 is TGTGCCAGCAGCCCCGCAGGCACAGATACGCAGTATTTT. It codes for CASSPAGTDTQYF.

For this clone: At one of its ends the junction is not consistent with the germline gene, which may arise from a read error. The CDR3 protein is CAISAGTPYEQYF. The CDR3 DNA is TGTGCCATCAGTGCGGGGACCCCCTACGAGCAGTACTTC. J is TRBJ2-7 and V is TRBV6-8; possibly TRBD2 for D (6 bases). The CDR3 runs 13 residues. Germline V lookup: CDR1 MNHGY, CDR2 SAAAGT.

The chain combines TRBV5-1 with TRBJ1-4; the D gene is possibly TRBD1 (6 bases). The CDR3 sequence is 15 residues long. CDR1 is SGHRS and CDR2 is YFSETQ in the germline V gene. V was trimmed by 0 bases and J by 6 bases, leaving 12 bases between them. The CDR3 coding sequence is TGCGCCAGCAGCTTGGGGGGGACATACTATGAAAAACTGTTTTTT. Amino acids: CASSLGGTYYEKLFF.

The chain links TRBV6-8 to TRBJ2-6; TRBD2 is a possible D gene (5 bases). This CDR3 has 16 amino acids. The V gene lost 6 bases and the J gene lost 0 bases, with 12 bases spanning the gap. Germline-derived CDR1 and CDR2 are MNHGY and SAAAGT. CDR3 protein: CASSNPRDSGANVLTF. The CDR3 region has the DNA TGTGCCAGCAGCAACCCTCGGGACTCTGGGGCCAACGTCCTGACTTTC.